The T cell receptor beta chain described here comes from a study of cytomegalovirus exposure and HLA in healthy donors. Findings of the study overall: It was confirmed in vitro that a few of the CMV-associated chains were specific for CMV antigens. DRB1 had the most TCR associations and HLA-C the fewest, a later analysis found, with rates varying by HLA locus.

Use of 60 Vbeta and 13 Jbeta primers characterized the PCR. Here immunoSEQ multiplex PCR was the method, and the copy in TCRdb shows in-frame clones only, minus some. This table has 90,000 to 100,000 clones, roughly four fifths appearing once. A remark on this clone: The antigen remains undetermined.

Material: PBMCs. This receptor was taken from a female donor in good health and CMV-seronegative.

CDR3 sequence reads: CASSLSRDAEAFF. In DNA form, the CDR3 reads TGTGCCAGCAGCTTAAGCAGGGATGCTGAAGCTTTCTTT. The chain carries TRBV7-3 and TRBJ1-1, with D possibly TRBD1 on 5 matching bases. Trimming shortened V by 1 base and J by 6 bases, and 9 bases separated the two germline ends. The CDR3 consists of 13 residues. From germline, CDR1 is SGHTA and CDR2 FQGTGA.